The following is a T cell receptor beta chain sequence with its context. The data originate from a study of T cell repertoires in cytomegalovirus infection. One entry per CDR3 protein results from TCRdb running MiXCR on the reads. This table has hundreds of thousands of distinct CDR3 sequences, approximately 25% appearing once. The CDR3 has 17 amino acids. The ends were cut back, 1 base at V and 5 bases at J, with 17 bases in the middle. Germline CDR1 reads SGHVS; CDR2 reads FNYEAQ. This rearrangement joins TRBV7-6 to TRBJ2-2; D unresolved. This clonotype originated in a human donor in good health (CMV status not recorded). Some clones in this sample may be carry-over from other donors' samples. Material: CD8+ T cells from PBMCs. CDR3 protein: CASSLEDGERRTGELFF. CDR3 coding DNA: TGTGCCAGCAGCTTAGAAGATGGGGAAAGGCGAACCGGGGAGCTGTTTTTT.